This entry lists 25 T cell receptor beta chains sequenced from one sample in a study of shared clonotypes between healthy human individuals. Sequencing was performed with immunoSEQ multiplex PCR; in TCRdb, only in-frame clones are kept and a portion is missing. The sample lists millions of clones, 90% to 95% occurring once. Sequences were obtained from naive CD4+ T cells sorted from blood. Subset meaning: CD45RA+ positively selected. The receptor set was obtained from a man younger than 35 in good health.

The V gene is TRBV28, the J gene TRBJ2-2, with D perhaps matching TRBD2 (6 bases). Germline CDR1 and CDR2: MDHEN and SYDVKM. Trimming removed 8 bases at V and 6 bases at J, with 7 bases between. This CDR3 is built from 11 residues. The CDR3 DNA reads as TGTGCCAGCGGGAGGTCCGGGGAGCTGTTTTTT. This codes for CASGRSGELFF.

The chain employs TRBV11-2 and TRBJ2-5, with D possibly being TRBD2 (5 bases). In germline, CDR1 is SGHAT, CDR2 FQNNGV. The germline V and J ends were trimmed by 6 bases and 5 bases, with 16 bases remaining between them. This CDR3 is built from 14 residues. In nucleotides, the CDR3 is TGTGCCAGCAGTTTGGACGGAGGTGAGGAGACCCAGTACTTC. The encoded protein is CASSLDGGEETQYF.

CDR3 in amino acids: CATAGTIDYEQYF. The CDR3 region has the DNA TGCGCCACCGCCGGGACTATAGACTACGAGCAGTACTTC. The chain combines TRBV10-2 with TRBJ2-7; 7 nucleotides align to TRBD2. The germline gives CDR1 WSHSY, CDR2 SAAADI. J gave up 3 bases and V 10 bases, and 9 bases lay outside the gene matches. The CDR3 spans 13 residues.

In its sample, this clone was seen once. This sample also contains other DNA sequences that code for the same CDR3. The rearrangement links TRBV6-5 to TRBJ2-7, with D unresolved. This CDR3 is 12 amino acids long. The germline V gene encodes CDR1 MNHEY and CDR2 SVGAGI. V was pared by 5 bases and J by 4 bases, with 9 bases between. The CDR3 is CASSPGRYEQYF. In nucleotides, the CDR3 is TGTGCCAGCAGTCCCGGAAGATACGAGCAGTACTTC.

The chain employs TRBV10-2 and TRBJ2-5; 13 bases are shared with TRBD2. Losses at the gene ends were 8 bases for V and 7 bases for J; bases not matched to a gene: 4. Germline CDR1 reads WSHSY; CDR2 reads SAAADI. The CDR3 covers 13 residues. CDR3 in DNA: TGCGCCAGCGGGACTAGCGGGGTTGGGACCCAGTACTTC. Translation: CASGTSGVGTQYF.

The gene calls are TRBV9 and TRBJ2-2; a possible D gene is TRBD2 (6 bases). The CDR3 contains 14 residues. V gave up 5 bases and J gave up 1 base, with 9 bases separating them. Germline V gives CDR1 SGDLS, CDR2 YYNGEE. CDR3 sequence (DNA): TGTGCCAGCAGGGAGGGATGGAACACCGGGGAGCTGTTTTTT. It encodes CASREGWNTGELFF.

The chain couples TRBV19 to TRBJ1-5; D is uncertain. The germline gives CDR1 LNHDA, CDR2 SQIVND (reference sequence). This CDR3 is 14 amino acids long. V dropped 1 base and J dropped 4 bases, with 8 bases sitting between them. This CDR3 reads CASSIVAANQPQHF. CDR3 nucleotides: TGTGCCAGTAGTATAGTTGCAGCTAATCAGCCCCAGCATTTT.

The rearrangement uses TRBV7-2 and TRBJ2-7; 13 bases line up with TRBD2. V was clipped by 5 bases and J by 4 bases; unmatched bases: 8. The CDR3 contains 16 residues. In germline, CDR1 is SGHTA, CDR2 FQGNSA. CDR3 in amino acids: CASSDTSGRAGYEQYF. CDR3 nucleotide sequence: TGTGCCAGCAGCGATACTAGCGGGAGGGCCGGGTACGAGCAGTACTTC.

V and J are TRBV2 and TRBJ2-7; 7 bases match TRBD2. There are 15 residues in the CDR3. Germline lookup yields CDR1 SNHLY and CDR2 FYNNEI. After removal of 4 bases from V and 5 bases from J, the junction contained 11 bases not matched to a gene. Written as DNA, the CDR3 is TGTGCCAGCAGTGGGGAGGGAGGGCGTGAAGACGAGCAGTACTTC. It encodes CASSGEGGREDEQYF.

The chain couples TRBV11-2 to TRBJ2-5; TRBD2 aligns across 9 bases. The J call may be mistaken, given a closer DNA end match to TRBJ2-7. CDR1 and CDR2 from the germline V gene are SGHAT and FQNNGV. This CDR3 spans 13 amino acids. The chain's CDR3 is CASVAGGSYEQYF. The CDR3 DNA reads TGTGCCAGCGTGGCGGGGGGGTCCTACGAGCAGTACTTC.

The chain combines TRBV5-6 with TRBJ1-1; D perhaps matches TRBD1 (5 bases). Germline-derived CDR1 and CDR2 are SGHDT and YYEEEE. The V gene lost 1 base and the J gene lost 0 bases, with 16 bases spanning the gap. This CDR3 is built from 17 residues. The CDR3 region is CASSLSQGLLMNTEAFF. The CDR3 bases are TGTGCCAGCAGCTTGTCGCAGGGCCTACTCATGAACACTGAAGCTTTCTTT.

The gene calls are TRBV9 and TRBJ2-1, with a weak D call TRBD1 (6 bases). Germline CDR1 reads SGDLS; CDR2 reads YYNGEE. Trimming removed 0 bases from V and 9 bases from J, with 19 bases in between. The length of the CDR3 is 16 residues. CDR3 protein: CASSVVGDILSIEQFF. CDR3 nucleotide sequence: TGTGCCAGCAGCGTAGTGGGGGACATACTTTCCATTGAGCAGTTCTTC.

The V and J genes are TRBV18 and TRBJ1-1; perhaps TRBD1 as D (5 bases). CDR3 length: 14 amino acids. Trimming shortened V by 3 bases and J by 2 bases, and 10 bases separated the two germline ends. Germline V gives CDR1 KGHSH, CDR2 LQKENI. CDR3: CASSPVTANTEAFF. In DNA form, the CDR3 reads TGTGCCAGCTCACCGGTGACAGCAAACACTGAAGCTTTCTTT.

The chain links TRBV4-1 to TRBJ1-2; TRBD1 matches 7 bases. V lost 2 bases, J lost 5 bases, and 2 bases stayed unmatched. The CDR3 contains 13 residues. CDR1 is MGHRA, CDR2 YSYEKL, per germline. CDR3 DNA sequence: TGCGCCAGCAGCCAAACAGGGGTGTATGGCTACACCTTC. Protein sequence: CASSQTGVYGYTF.

The chain combines TRBV7-2 with TRBJ2-2; the D is unclear. The germline V and J ends were trimmed by 7 bases and 6 bases, with 21 bases remaining between them. CDR1 is SGHTA, CDR2 FQGNSA, per germline. This CDR3 has 16 residues. The DNA for the CDR3 is TGTGCCAGCACCACGTTGGCGACCCTCCCGTCCGGGGAGCTGTTTTTT. Translation: CASTTLATLPSGELFF.

CDR3 nucleotide sequence: TGTGCCAGTAGTATAGTAGCGGGAGGGCGAGGAGATACGCAGTATTTT. It translates to CASSIVAGGRGDTQYF. The J gene is TRBJ2-3, the V gene TRBV19; TRBD2 matches at 11 bases. With V trimmed by 1 base and J by 5 bases, 5 bases remained unmatched. CDR1 and CDR2 (germline): LNHDA, SQIVND (reference sequence). The CDR3 length is 16 residues.

The CDR3 nucleotides read TGTGCCATCAGTGAGTCCCCCAGGGGAGCGGGAGTGGGGCAGTACTTC. Residues: CAISESPRGAGVGQYF. The chain recombines TRBV10-3 with TRBJ2-7, with TRBD2 matching over 8 bases. V lost 0 bases to trimming and J lost 9 bases; unmatched junction nucleotides: 13. The CDR3 has 16 amino acids. Germline-derived CDR1 and CDR2 are ENHRY and SYGVKD.

The CDR3: CAGGPPGTDTQYF. The CDR3 DNA reads as TGTGCCGGCGGACCCCCAGGCACAGATACGCAGTATTTT. The chain links TRBV6-1 to TRBJ2-3; D remains ambiguous. Trimming removed 11 bases at V and 1 base at J, with 13 bases between. The CDR3 runs to 13 residues. Per the germline V gene, CDR1 is MNHNS and CDR2 is SASEGT.

This clone has only a few counts. Different DNA sequences within this sample yield the same CDR3. The chain links TRBV5-1 to TRBJ1-3, with 7 bases aligning to TRBD1. Unmatched junction bases numbered 2, after V lost 2 bases and J lost 0 bases. Germline CDR1 and CDR2: SGHRS and YFSETQ. The CDR3 loop spans 15 amino acids. CDR3 DNA sequence: TGCGCCAGCAGCTTCGGGACAGTCTCTGGAAACACCATATATTTT. This encodes CASSFGTVSGNTIYF.

This chain links TRBV9 with TRBJ2-5, with D possibly being TRBD1 (6 bases). Germline lookup yields CDR1 SGDLS and CDR2 YYNGEE. The CDR3 covers 15 residues. The germline V and J ends were trimmed by 0 bases and 2 bases, with 11 bases remaining between them. CDR3 protein: CASSVEGTFQETQYF. The CDR3 coding sequence is TGTGCCAGCAGCGTAGAAGGGACATTTCAAGAGACCCAGTACTTC.

The V gene is TRBV18, the J gene TRBJ1-1; TRBD1 matches at 12 bases. J was trimmed by 4 bases and V by 0 bases; bases with no gene match: 0. Looked up from germline, CDR1 is KGHSH and CDR2 is LQKENI. The CDR3 consists of 15 residues. The CDR3 reads CASSPPGQGATEAFF. Written as DNA, the CDR3 is TGTGCCAGCTCACCACCGGGACAGGGGGCCACTGAAGCTTTCTTT.

The chain carries TRBV10-1 and TRBJ1-1; D not resolved. V was pared by 3 bases and J by 8 bases, with 7 bases between. The germline CDR1 and CDR2 sequences are WNHNN and SYGVQD (reference sequence). The CDR3 spans 11 residues. This CDR3 reads CASSEAGEAFF. CDR3 DNA: TGCGCCAGCAGTGAAGCGGGAGAAGCTTTCTTT.

V usage is TRBV7-3 and J usage is TRBJ2-3, with 7 nucleotides matching TRBD1. Trimming took 5 bases from V and 1 from J; bases not matched to a gene: 6. The germline V gene encodes CDR1 SGHTA and CDR2 FQGTGA. This CDR3 comprises 15 residues. DNA for the CDR3: TGTGCCAGCAGCCCATCGGGACAGCGCACAGATACGCAGTATTTT. Translating it yields CASSPSGQRTDTQYF.

CDR3 amino acids: CANTSEALRLNQPQHF. The CDR3 nucleotides are TGTGCCAACACGTCCGAGGCCTTGAGATTGAATCAGCCCCAGCATTTT. V is TRBV11-3 and J is TRBJ1-5; D remains ambiguous. The V end was cut by 10 bases, the J end by 4 bases, with 23 bases between. Germline values: CDR1 SGHNT, CDR2 YENEEA. There are 16 residues in the CDR3.

The chain carries TRBV30 and TRBJ1-6; D ambiguous. V dropped 5 bases and J dropped 8 bases, with 19 bases sitting between them. Germline V gene data show CDR1 as GTSNPN and CDR2 as SVGIG (reference sequence). CDR3 length equals 15 residues. The CDR3 DNA follows: TGTGCCTGGGGACCTGTTAGGAATGTTTATTCACCCCTCCACTTT. Amino acids: CAWGPVRNVYSPLHF.